The source of this T cell receptor beta chain is a study of T cells in Graves' hyperthyroidism and ophthalmopathy. V dropped 7 bases and J dropped 2; count of bases not matched to a gene: 16. Germline V lookup: CDR1 SGHKS, CDR2 YYEKEE (reference sequence). CDR3 length: 17 residues. There were TCR beta CDR3 regions amplified from RNA transcripts. HTBI primers drove first-round RT-PCR of the TCR CDR3. TCRdb reanalysed the multiplex PCR reads using MiXCR and keeps one entry per CDR3 protein. Of about half a million distinct CDR3 sequences listed, around 20% are singletons. This clonotype has only a few counts.

This rearrangement joins TRBV5-5 to TRBJ1-1; 8 nucleotides align to TRBD1. The TCR comes from a middle-aged man with Graves' ophthalmopathy. The sequencing input was blood. The CDR3 loop is CASGNSGGLKENTEAFF. CDR3 coding DNA: TGTGCCAGCGGAAACTCAGGGGGCTTGAAGGAAAACACTGAAGCTTTCTTT.